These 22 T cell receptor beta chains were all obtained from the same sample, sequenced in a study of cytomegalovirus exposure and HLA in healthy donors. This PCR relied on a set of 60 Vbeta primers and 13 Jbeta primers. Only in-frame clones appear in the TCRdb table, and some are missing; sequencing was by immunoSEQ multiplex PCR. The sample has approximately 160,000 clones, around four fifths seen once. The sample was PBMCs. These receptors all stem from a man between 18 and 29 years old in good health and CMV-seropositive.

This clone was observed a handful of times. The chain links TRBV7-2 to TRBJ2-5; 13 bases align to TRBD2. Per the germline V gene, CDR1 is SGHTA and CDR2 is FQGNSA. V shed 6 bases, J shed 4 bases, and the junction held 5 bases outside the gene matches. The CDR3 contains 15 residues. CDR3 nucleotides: TGTGCCAGCAGGCCGGGACTAGCGGGGATAGAGACCCAGTACTTC. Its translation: CASRPGLAGIETQYF.

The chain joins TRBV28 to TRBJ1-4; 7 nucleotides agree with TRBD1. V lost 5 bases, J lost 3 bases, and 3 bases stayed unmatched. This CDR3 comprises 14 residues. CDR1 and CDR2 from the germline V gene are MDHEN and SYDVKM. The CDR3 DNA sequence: TGTGCCAGCAGTCGAGGGGGCTCTAATGAAAAACTGTTTTTT. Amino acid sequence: CASSRGGSNEKLFF.

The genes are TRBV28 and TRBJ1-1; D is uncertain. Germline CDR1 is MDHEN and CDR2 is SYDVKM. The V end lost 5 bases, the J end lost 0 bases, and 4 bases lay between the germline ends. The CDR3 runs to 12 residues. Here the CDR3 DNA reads TGTGCCAGCAGTCAGATGAACACTGAAGCTTTCTTT. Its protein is CASSQMNTEAFF.

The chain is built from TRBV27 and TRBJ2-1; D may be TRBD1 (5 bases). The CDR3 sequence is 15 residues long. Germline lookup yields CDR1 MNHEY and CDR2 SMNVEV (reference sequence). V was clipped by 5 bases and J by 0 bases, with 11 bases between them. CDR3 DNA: TGTGCCAGCAGTGACAGACAGAGCTCCTACAATGAGCAGTTCTTC. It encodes CASSDRQSSYNEQFF.

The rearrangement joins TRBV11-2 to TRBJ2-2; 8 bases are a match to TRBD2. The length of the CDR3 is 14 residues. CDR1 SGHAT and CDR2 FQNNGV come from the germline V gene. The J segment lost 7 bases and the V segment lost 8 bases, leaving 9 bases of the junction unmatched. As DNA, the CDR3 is TGTGCCAGCGGACGGGAGGGTAGGGACGGGGAGCTGTTTTTT. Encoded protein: CASGREGRDGELFF.

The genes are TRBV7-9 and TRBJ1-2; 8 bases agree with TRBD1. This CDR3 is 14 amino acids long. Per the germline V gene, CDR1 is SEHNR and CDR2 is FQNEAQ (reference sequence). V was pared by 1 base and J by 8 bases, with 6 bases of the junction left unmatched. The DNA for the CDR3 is TGTGCCAGCAGCTTAGGTTCAGGGGGCTACGGCTACACCTTC. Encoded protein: CASSLGSGGYGYTF.

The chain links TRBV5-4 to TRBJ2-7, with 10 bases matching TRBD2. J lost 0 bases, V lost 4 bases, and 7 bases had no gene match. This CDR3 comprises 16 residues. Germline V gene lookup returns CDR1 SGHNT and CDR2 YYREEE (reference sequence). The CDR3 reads CASSPWTSGSSYEQYF. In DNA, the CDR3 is TGTGCCAGCAGCCCATGGACTAGCGGCTCCTCCTACGAGCAGTACTTC.

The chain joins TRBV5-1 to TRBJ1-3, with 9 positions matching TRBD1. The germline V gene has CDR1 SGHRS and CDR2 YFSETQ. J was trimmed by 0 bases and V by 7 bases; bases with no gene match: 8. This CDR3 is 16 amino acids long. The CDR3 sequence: CASRDRARYSGNTIYF. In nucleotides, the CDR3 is TGCGCCAGCCGGGACAGGGCTCGCTACTCTGGAAACACCATATATTTT.

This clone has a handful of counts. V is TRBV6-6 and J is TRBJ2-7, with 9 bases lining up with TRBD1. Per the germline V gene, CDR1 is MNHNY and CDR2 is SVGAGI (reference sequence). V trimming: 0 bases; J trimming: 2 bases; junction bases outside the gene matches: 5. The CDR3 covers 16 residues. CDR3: CASSYSSGTGPYEQYF. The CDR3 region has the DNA TGTGCCAGCAGTTACTCATCCGGGACAGGGCCCTACGAGCAGTACTTC.

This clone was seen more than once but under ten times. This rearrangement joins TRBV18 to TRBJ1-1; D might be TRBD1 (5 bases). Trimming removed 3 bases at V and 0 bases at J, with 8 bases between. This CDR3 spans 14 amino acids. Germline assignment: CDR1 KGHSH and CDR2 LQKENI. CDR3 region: CASSPLTVNTEAFF. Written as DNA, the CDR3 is TGTGCCAGCTCACCGTTGACAGTGAACACTGAAGCTTTCTTT.

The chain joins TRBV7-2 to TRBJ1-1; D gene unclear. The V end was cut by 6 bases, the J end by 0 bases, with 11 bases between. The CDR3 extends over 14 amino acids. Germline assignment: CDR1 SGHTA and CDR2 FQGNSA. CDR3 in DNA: TGTGCCAGCAGACAGAACCCAGTGAACACTGAAGCTTTCTTT. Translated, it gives CASRQNPVNTEAFF.

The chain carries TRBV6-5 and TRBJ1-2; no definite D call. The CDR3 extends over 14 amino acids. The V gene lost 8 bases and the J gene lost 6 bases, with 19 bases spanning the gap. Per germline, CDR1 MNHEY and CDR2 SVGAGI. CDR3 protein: CASYGSWASDGYTF. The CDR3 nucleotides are TGTGCCAGCTATGGGAGTTGGGCCTCCGATGGCTACACCTTC.

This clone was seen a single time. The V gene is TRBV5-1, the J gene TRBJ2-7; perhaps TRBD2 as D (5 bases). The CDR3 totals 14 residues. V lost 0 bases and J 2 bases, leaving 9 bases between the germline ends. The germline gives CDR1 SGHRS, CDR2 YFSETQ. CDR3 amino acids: CASSLVTGTYEQYF. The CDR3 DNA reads TGCGCCAGCAGCTTGGTTACGGGGACCTACGAGCAGTACTTC.

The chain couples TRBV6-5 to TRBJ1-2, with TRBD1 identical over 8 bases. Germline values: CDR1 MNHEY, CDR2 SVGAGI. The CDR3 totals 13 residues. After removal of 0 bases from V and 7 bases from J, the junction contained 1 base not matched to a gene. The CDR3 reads CASSYSTGVGYTF. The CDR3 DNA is TGTGCCAGCAGTTACTCGACAGGGGTTGGCTACACCTTC.

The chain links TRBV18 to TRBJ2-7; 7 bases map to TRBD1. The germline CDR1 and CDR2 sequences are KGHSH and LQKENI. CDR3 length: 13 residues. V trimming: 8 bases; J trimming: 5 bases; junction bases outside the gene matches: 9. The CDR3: CASRQLTGHEQYF. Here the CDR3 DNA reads TGTGCCAGCCGCCAGTTGACAGGGCACGAGCAGTACTTC.

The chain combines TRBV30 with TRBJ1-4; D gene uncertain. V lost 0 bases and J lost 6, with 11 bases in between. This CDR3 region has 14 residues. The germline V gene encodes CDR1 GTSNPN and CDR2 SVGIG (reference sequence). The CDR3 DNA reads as TGTGCCTGGAGTGTATCGGGGAGCGATGAAAAACTGTTTTTT. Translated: CAWSVSGSDEKLFF.

The DNA for the CDR3 is TGTGCCAGCAGCGGGGGACTAGCGGGATCAGAGACCCAGTACTTC. Protein sequence: CASSGGLAGSETQYF. The chain carries TRBV9 and TRBJ2-7; 13 bases are a match to TRBD2. The assigned J gene may be wrong: the sequence end matches TRBJ2-5 better. The germline V gene has CDR1 SGDLS and CDR2 YYNGEE. CDR3 length: 15 residues.

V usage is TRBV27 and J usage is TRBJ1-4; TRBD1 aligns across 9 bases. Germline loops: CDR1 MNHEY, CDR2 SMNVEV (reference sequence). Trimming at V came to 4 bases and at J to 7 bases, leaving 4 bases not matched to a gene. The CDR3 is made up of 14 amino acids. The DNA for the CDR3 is TGTGCCAGCAGTTCGGGGGACAGGGCTGAAAAACTGTTTTTT. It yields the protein CASSSGDRAEKLFF.

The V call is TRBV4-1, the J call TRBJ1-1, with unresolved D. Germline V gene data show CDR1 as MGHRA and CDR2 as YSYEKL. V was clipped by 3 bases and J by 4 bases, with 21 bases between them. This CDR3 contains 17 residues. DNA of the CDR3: TGCGCCAGCAGCCACCGTTTATACGAGGGAGAGGCCACTGAAGCTTTCTTT. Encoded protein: CASSHRLYEGEATEAFF.

CDR3 region: CASRCPSGGSTNEKLFF. Here the CDR3 DNA reads TGTGCCAGCAGGTGCCCCTCCGGAGGGAGCACTAATGAAAAACTGTTTTTT. The chain is built from TRBV5-6 and TRBJ1-4; D call uncertain. The CDR3 runs to 17 residues. Germline V gene sequence: CDR1 SGHDT, CDR2 YYEEEE. Trimming stripped 5 bases from V and 2 bases from J, with 19 bases between.

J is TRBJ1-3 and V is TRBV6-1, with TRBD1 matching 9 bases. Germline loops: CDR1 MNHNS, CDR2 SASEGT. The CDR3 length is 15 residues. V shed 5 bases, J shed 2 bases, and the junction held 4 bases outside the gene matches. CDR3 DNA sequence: TGTGCCAGCAGTATAAGACAGGGGGCTGGAAACACCATATATTTT. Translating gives CASSIRQGAGNTIYF.

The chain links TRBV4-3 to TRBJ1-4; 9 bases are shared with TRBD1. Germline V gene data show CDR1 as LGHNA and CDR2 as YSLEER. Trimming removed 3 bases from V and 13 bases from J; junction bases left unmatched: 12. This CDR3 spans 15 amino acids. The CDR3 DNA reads TGCGCCAGCAGCCAGGCCGGGACAGGGTTACAGGTACTGTTTTTT. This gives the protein CASSQAGTGLQVLFF.